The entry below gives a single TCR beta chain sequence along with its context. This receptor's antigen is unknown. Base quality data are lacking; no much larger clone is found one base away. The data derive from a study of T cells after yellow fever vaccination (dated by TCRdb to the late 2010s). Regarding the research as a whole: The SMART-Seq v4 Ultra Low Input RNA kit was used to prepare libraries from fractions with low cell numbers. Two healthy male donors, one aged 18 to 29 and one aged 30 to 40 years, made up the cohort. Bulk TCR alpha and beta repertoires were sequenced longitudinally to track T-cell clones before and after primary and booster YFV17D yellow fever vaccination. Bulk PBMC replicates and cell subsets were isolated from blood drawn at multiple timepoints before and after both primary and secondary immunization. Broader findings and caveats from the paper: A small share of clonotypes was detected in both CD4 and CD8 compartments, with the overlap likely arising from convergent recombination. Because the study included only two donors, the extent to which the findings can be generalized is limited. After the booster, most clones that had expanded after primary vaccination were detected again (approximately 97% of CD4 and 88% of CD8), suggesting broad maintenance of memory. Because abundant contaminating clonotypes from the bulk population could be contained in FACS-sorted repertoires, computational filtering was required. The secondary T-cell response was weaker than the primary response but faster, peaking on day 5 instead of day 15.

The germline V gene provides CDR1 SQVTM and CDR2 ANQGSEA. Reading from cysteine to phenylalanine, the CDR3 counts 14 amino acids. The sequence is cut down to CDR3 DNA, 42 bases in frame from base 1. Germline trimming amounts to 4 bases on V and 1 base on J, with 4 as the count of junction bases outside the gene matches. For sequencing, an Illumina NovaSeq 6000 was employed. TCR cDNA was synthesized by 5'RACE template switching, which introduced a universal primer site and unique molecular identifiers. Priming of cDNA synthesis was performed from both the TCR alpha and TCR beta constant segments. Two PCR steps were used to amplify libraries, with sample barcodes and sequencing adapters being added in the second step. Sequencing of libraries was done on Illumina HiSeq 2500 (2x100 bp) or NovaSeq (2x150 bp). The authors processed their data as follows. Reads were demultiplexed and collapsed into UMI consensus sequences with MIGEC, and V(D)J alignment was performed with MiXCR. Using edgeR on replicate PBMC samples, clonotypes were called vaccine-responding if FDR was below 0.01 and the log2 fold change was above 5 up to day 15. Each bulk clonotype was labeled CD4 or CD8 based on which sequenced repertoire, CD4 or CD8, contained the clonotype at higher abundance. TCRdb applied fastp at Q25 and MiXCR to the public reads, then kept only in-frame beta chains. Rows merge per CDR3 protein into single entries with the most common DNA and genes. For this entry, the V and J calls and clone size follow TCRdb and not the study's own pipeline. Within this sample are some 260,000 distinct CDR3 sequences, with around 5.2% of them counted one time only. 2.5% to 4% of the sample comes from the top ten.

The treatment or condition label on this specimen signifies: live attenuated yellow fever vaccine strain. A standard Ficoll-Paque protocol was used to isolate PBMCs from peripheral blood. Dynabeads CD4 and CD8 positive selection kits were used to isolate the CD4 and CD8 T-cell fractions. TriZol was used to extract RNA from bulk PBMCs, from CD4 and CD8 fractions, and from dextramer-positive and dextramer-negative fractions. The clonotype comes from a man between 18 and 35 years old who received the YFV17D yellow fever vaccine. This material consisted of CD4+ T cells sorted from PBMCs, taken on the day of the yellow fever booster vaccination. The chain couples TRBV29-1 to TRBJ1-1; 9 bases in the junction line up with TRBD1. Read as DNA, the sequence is TGCAGCGTTGTACCGGGACAGGGGAACACTGAAGCTTTCTTT. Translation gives CSVVPGQGNTEAFF.